This paragraph covers one T cell receptor beta chain sequence. Its antigen is still unknown. No qualities accompany the bases; no much larger clone lies one base away. V is trimmed back by 1 base and J by 7 bases, and the junction contains 6 bases that no gene match accounts for. Taken from cysteine to phenylalanine, the CDR3 has 15 residues. The read is trimmed to its CDR3 DNA, 45 bases read in frame from base 1. CDR1 and CDR2 are drawn from the germline V gene (reference sequence): MNHEY, SMNVEV. These data come from a study of T cell responses to AZD1222 COVID-19 vaccine (TCRdb year 2021). Study-level background: A total of approximately 240 trial participants underwent TCR sequencing, of whom nearly 210 had received two doses of AZD1222 and roughly 26 had received two doses of the MenACWY control vaccine. Trial participants were enrolled into age subgroups of 18-55, 56-69 and 70-plus years, which contained 148, 28 and 57 TCR-sequenced participants, respectively. Study-wide findings and limitations: Because no samples from the day 14 peak response were available, repertoires could be characterized only after the peak T cell response. The 56-69-year group was small, and its depth increase did not reach significance, likely because of low power. CD4 TCRs associated with the vaccine covered the entire spike protein, and the dominant responses were in regions 160-218 and 743-854. Conclusions about previously exposed vaccinees were limited because only a handful of AZD1222 recipients were SARS-CoV-2 seropositive at baseline. Participants were mostly white British and included more females than males, and it was suggested by the authors that clonal diversity may have been underestimated. A significant rise in spike-specific TCR breadth and depth was observed after two AZD1222 doses relative to day 0 and relative to MenACWY recipients. Reportedly, close to half of the unique spike-specific TCRs recognized epitopes lying outside the regions that are mutated in the B.1.351 and B.1.1.7 variants.

In the paper's terms, the time point label means: about 28 days (+/-7) after the second vaccine dose. AZD1222 recipients with second doses at about 4 weeks or about 12 weeks were pooled, because spike-specific TCR depth and breadth did not differ between schedules. Vaccinee samples were obtained from the UK trials COV001 and COV002, which included a single-blind randomized controlled phase 2/3 trial of AZD1222 (ChAdOx1 nCoV-19) in healthy adults. For TCRbeta chain sequencing, PBMC samples from trial participants were taken at day 0 and at day 28 after the second dose. The CDR3 regions of human TCRbeta chains were subjected to immunosequencing. On the study's bioinformatics: TCRs in the repertoires were matched against a reference library of SARS-CoV-2-specific TCRs that had been generated with the MIRA antigen-specificity platform. Breadth meant the fraction of unique TCRs that were SARS-CoV-2-associated, whereas depth meant the fraction of total T cells that were SARS-CoV-2-associated. Using the MIRA data, every spike-specific TCR was mapped to the spike region that the TCR reacted to and assigned to either a CD4 or a CD8 class. Log10-transformed breadth and depth values were compared by one-way ANOVA with Sidak's multiple comparisons tests. Sourced from immuneACCESS, this table was stored by TCRdb with only in-frame sequences that have V and J called. A share of the clones is absent; for the studies checked, an unresolved V gene accounts for under half, and the remainder has no known explanation. V, J and clone size are taken as reported in that table, and D and trimming were inferred from the DNA itself. Counted in this sample were tens of thousands of clones; 87% of them appeared once. Less than 3.5% of the sample is in the top ten clones.

The receptor was derived from an adult who received the AZD1222 COVID-19 vaccine. The starting material was peripheral blood, obtained 28 days after the second AZD1222 dose. Here the chain combines TRBV27 and TRBJ2-2, with TRBD2 matching 7 junction bases. The DNA reads TGTGCCAGCAGTTTATGGGGGGGTATGGGCGGGGAGCTGTTTTTT. This is translated as CASSLWGGMGGELFF.